This T cell receptor (beta chain) originates from a study of Tregs in tolerant kidney transplant recipients. Regarding the study as a whole: Expanding Tregs on activated donor B cells appeared to best identify donor-specific TCRbeta clones. Donor-specific Treg expansion exceeded global Treg expansion in tolerant patients, suggesting antigen drive. Validation in larger populations is needed because few patients were studied. Nucleotide sequences could not be compared across some patients' samples due to primer changes.

The table came from immunoSEQ multiplex PCR; TCRdb's copy has only in-frame clones and leaves some out. The sample includes more than 30,000 clones. V shed 0 bases, J shed 7 bases, and the junction held 11 bases outside the gene matches. The CDR3 length is 16 residues. Germline V gene data show CDR1 as LNHDA and CDR2 as SQIVND (reference sequence). Points on this clone: The target antigen is unknown. From the germline J gene comes the end of the CDR3, since the read stops 3 residues before it.

This chain connects TRBV19 to TRBJ1-2; 7 bases match TRBD1. Sequencing was performed on CD8+ T cells from blood, taken before the transplant. The source is a human donor who received a combined kidney and bone marrow transplant. CDR3 bases read: TGTGCCAGTAGTATAGATCGACAGGGCCTTCCCTCTGGC. This codes for CASSIDRQGLPSG. The CDR3 as a whole reads CASSIDRQGLPSGYTF.